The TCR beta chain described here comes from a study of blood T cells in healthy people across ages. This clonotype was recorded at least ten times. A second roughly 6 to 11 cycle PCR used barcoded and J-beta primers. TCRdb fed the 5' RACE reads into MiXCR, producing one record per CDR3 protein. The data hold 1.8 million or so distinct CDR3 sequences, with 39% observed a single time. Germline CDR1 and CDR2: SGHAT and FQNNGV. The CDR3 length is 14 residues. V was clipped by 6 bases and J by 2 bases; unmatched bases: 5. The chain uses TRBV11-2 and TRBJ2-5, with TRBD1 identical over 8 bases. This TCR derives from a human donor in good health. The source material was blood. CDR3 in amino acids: CASSPRTGQETQYF. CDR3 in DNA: TGTGCCAGCAGTCCACGGACAGGGCAAGAGACCCAGTACTTC. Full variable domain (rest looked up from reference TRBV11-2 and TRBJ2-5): EAGVAQSPRYKIIEKRQSVAFWCNPISGHATLYWYQQILGQGPKLLIQFQNNGVVDDSQLPKDRFSAERLKGVDSTLKIQPAKLEDSAVYLCASSPRTGQETQYFGPGTRLLVL.